This is a list of T cell receptor beta chains from one sample in a study of cytomegalovirus exposure and HLA in healthy donors. TCRdb's copy holds only in-frame clones and misses some; the assay was immunoSEQ multiplex PCR. The profile covers 100,000 to 150,000 clones, with less than 85% appearing a single time and 8.9% taken by the ten largest. Sequencing used PBMCs. These receptors were collected from a man aged 25 to 40 in good health and CMV-seropositive. The CDR3 runs from the conserved cysteine through the conserved F or W. Each record gives: J gene, V gene, clone size, D gene, CDR3 protein, CDR3 DNA. D genes are given only for firm matches. The size entry is marked missing in some rows and otherwise reads once, few, many or a size class.

j_gene: TRBJ1-2
v_gene: TRBV5-8
abundance: once
d_gene: TRBD1
CDR3aa: CASSLWDRGPNYGYTF
CDR3nt: TGTGCCAGCAGCTTGTGGGACAGGGGGCCTAACTATGGCTACACCTTC

j_gene: TRBJ1-1
v_gene: TRBV6-5
abundance: once
d_gene: .
CDR3aa: CASRGWDEAFF
CDR3nt: TGTGCCAGCCGGGGGTGGGATGAAGCTTTCTTT

j_gene: TRBJ1-1
v_gene: TRBV5-1
abundance: .
d_gene: TRBD1
CDR3aa: CASSWDRGDAEAFF
CDR3nt: TGCGCCAGCAGCTGGGACAGGGGAGACGCTGAAGCTTTCTTT

j_gene: TRBJ2-7
v_gene: TRBV27
abundance: .
d_gene: TRBD1
CDR3aa: CASSVRTGGTEQYF
CDR3nt: TGTGCCAGCAGCGTGAGGACAGGGGGCACCGAGCAGTACTTC

j_gene: TRBJ2-7
v_gene: TRBV6-1
abundance: .
d_gene: TRBD1
CDR3aa: CASRVIPGQGYEQYF
CDR3nt: TGTGCCAGCAGGGTTATACCGGGACAGGGGTACGAGCAGTACTTC

j_gene: TRBJ2-7
v_gene: TRBV14
abundance: .
d_gene: TRBD1
CDR3aa: CASSQAWTGGFLSQYF
CDR3nt: TGTGCCAGCAGCCAAGCGTGGACAGGAGGTTTCTTGTCGCAGTACTTC

j_gene: TRBJ1-2
v_gene: TRBV5-6
abundance: .
d_gene: TRBD1
CDR3aa: CASSLGGQFYGYTF
CDR3nt: TGTGCCAGCAGCTTGGGGGGACAGTTCTATGGCTACACCTTC

j_gene: TRBJ2-6
v_gene: TRBV6-4
abundance: .
d_gene: .
CDR3aa: CASSDSSSGANVLTF
CDR3nt: TGTGCCAGCAGTGACTCCAGCTCTGGGGCCAACGTCCTGACTTTC

j_gene: TRBJ2-7
v_gene: TRBV7-2
abundance: .
d_gene: .
CDR3aa: CASSLLWSSYEQYF
CDR3nt: TGTGCCAGCAGCTTATTATGGAGCTCCTACGAGCAGTACTTC

j_gene: TRBJ1-4
v_gene: TRBV2
abundance: once
d_gene: .
CDR3aa: CASILDSTNEKLFF
CDR3nt: .

j_gene: TRBJ2-5
v_gene: TRBV6-5
abundance: .
d_gene: .
CDR3aa: CASSEQTVQETQYF
CDR3nt: TGTGCCAGCAGTGAACAGACAGTTCAAGAGACCCAGTACTTC

j_gene: TRBJ2-4
v_gene: TRBV6-1
abundance: .
d_gene: .
CDR3aa: CASSEGQGNIQYF
CDR3nt: TGTGCCAGCAGTGAAGGGCAGGGTAACATTCAGTACTTC

j_gene: TRBJ2-1
v_gene: TRBV11-3
abundance: .
d_gene: TRBD1
CDR3aa: CASSLEGQGGNEQFF
CDR3nt: TGTGCCAGCAGCTTAGAGGGACAGGGGGGCAATGAGCAGTTCTTC

j_gene: TRBJ2-1
v_gene: TRBV18
abundance: .
d_gene: TRBD2
CDR3aa: CASSPRLAGGDFYNEQFF
CDR3nt: TGTGCCAGCTCACCACGTCTAGCGGGGGGCGACTTTTACAATGAGCAGTTCTTC